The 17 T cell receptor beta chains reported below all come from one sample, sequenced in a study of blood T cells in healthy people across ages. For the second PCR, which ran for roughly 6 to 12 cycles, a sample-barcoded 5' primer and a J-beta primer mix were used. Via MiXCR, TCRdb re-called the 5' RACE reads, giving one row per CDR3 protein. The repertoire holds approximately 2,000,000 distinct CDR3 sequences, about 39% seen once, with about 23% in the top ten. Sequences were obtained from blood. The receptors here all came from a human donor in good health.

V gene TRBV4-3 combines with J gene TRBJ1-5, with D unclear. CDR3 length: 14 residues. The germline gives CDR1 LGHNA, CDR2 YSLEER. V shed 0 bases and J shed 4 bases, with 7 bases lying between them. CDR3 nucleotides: TGCGCCAGCAGCCAAGACTGGTGGAATCAGCCCCAGCATTTT. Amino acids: CASSQDWWNQPQHF.

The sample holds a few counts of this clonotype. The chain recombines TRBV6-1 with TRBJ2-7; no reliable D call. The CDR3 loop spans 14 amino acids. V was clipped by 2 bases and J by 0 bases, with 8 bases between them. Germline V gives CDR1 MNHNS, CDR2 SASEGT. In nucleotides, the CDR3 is TGTGCCAGCAGTGAACTTGGACCCTCCTACGAGCAGTACTTC. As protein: CASSELGPSYEQYF.

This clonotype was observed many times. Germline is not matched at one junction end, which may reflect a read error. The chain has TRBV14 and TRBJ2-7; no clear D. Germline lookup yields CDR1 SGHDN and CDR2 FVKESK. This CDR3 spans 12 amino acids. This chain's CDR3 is CASSQAGYEQYF. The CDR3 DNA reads TGCGCCAGCAGCCAAGCAGGCTACGAGCAGTACTTC.

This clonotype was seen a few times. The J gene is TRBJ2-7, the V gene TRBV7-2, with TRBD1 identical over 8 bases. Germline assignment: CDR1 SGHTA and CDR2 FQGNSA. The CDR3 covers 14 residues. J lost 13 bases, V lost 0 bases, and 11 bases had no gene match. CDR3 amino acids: CASSLAGRTGMVYF. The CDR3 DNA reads TGTGCCAGCAGCTTAGCGGGTCGGACAGGGATGGTCTACTTC.

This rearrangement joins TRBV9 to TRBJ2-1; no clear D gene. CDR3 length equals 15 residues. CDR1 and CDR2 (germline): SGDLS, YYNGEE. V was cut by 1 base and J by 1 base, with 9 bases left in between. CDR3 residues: CASSVQGQSYNEQFF. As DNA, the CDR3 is TGTGCCAGCAGCGTACAAGGCCAATCCTACAATGAGCAGTTCTTC.

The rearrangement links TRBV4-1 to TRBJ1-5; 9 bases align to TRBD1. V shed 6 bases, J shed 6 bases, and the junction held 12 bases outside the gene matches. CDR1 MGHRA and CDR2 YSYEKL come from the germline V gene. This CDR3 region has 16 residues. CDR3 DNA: TGCGCCAGCAGTCTCCGGGACAGGGACCCCGGTCAGCCCCAGCATTTT. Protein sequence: CASSLRDRDPGQPQHF.

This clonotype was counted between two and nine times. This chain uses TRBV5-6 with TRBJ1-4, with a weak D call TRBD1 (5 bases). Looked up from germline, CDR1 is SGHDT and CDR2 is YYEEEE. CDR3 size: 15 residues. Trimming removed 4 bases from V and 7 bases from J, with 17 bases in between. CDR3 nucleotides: TGTGCCAGCAGCCTCCCCGGGGAGGGGCCTGAAAAACTGTTTTTT. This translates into CASSLPGEGPEKLFF.

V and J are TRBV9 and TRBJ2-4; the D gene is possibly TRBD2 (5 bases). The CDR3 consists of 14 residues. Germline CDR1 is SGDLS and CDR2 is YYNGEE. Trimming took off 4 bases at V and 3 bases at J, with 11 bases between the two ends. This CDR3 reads CASSPGWGKNIQYF. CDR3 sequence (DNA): TGTGCCAGCAGCCCGGGGTGGGGCAAAAACATTCAGTACTTC.

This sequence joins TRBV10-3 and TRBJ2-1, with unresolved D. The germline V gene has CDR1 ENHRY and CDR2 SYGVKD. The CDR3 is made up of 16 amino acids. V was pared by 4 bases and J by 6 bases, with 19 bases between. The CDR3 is CAISVKGPEWGNEQFF. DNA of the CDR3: TGTGCCATCAGTGTAAAAGGCCCCGAGTGGGGCAATGAGCAGTTCTTC.

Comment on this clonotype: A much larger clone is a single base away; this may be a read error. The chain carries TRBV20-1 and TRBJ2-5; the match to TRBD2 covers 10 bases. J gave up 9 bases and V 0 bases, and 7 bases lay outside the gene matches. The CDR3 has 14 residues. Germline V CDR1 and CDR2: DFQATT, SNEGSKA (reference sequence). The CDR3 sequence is CSAREASGGKAQYF. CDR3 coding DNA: TGCAGTGCTAGAGAGGCTAGCGGGGGAAAGGCCCAGTACTTC.

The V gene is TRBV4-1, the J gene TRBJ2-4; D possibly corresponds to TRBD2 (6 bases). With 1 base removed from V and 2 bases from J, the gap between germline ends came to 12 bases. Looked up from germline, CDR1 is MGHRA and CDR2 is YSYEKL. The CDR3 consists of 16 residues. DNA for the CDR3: TGCGCCAGCAGCCAAGTTTCGCGGGGAACCAAAAACATTCAGTACTTC. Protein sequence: CASSQVSRGTKNIQYF.

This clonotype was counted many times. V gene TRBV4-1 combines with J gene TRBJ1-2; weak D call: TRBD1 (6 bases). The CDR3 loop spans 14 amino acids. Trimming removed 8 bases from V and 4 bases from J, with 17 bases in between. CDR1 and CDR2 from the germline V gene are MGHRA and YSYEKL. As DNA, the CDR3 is TGCGCCAGCGGGTCGGGGGGCCTAGGCTATGGCTACACCTTC. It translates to CASGSGGLGYGYTF.

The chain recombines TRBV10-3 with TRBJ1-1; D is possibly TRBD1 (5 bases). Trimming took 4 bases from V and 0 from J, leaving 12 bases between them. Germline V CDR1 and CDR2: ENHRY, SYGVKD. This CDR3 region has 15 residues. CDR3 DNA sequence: TGTGCCATCAGTGGACAGTATGGGGTGAACACTGAAGCTTTCTTT. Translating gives CAISGQYGVNTEAFF.

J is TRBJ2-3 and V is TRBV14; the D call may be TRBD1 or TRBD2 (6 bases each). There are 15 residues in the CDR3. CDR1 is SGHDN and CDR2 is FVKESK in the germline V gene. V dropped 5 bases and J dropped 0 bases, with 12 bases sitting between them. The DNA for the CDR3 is TGTGCCAGCAGCACCGGGGGCCTTAGCACAGATACGCAGTATTTT. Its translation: CASSTGGLSTDTQYF.

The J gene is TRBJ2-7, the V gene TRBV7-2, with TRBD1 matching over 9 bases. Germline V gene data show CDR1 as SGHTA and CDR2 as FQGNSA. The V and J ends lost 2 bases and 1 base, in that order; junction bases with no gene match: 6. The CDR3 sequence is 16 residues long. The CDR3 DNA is TGTGCCAGCAGCTTAAGAGGACAGGGGTTTTCCTACGAGCAGTACTTC. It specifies CASSLRGQGFSYEQYF. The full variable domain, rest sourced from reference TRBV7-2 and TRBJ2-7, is GAGVSQSPSNKVTEKGKDVELRCDPISGHTALYWYRQSLGQGLEFLIYFQGNSAPDKSGLPSDRFSAERTGGSVSTLTIQRTQQEDSAVYLCASSLRGQGFSYEQYFGPGTRLTVT.

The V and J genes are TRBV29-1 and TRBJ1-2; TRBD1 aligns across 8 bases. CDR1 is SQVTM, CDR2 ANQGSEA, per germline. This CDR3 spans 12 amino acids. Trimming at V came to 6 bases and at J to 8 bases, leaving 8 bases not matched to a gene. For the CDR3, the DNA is TGCAGCGTGATGGACAGGGTTGGCGGCTACACCTTC. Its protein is CSVMDRVGGYTF.

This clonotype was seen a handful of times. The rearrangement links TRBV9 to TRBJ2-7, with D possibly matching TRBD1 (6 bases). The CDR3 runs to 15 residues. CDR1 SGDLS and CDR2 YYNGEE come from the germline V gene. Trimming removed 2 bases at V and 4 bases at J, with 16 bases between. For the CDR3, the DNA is TGTGCCAGCAGCGTTTCGACAGGCCTTACTTACGAGCAGTACTTC. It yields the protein CASSVSTGLTYEQYF. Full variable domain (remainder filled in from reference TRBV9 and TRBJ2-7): DSGVTQTPKHLITATGQRVTLRCSPRSGDLSVYWYQQSLDQGLQFLIQYYNGEERAKGNILERFSAQQFPDLHSELNLSSLELGDSALYFCASSVSTGLTYEQYFGPGTRLTVT.